What follows are 15 T cell receptor beta chains derived from one specimen sequenced in a study of blood T cell repertoires in COVID-19 (dated by TCRdb to the early 2020s). Receptor libraries were prepared by the immunoSEQ multiplex PCR assay. Not all clones reach the TCRdb copy of this immuneACCESS table, which keeps in-frame sequences only. Checked studies attribute under half of the gap to unresolved V genes and leave the rest unexplained. This sample gives over 200,000 clones in total; roughly nine tenths of them show up just once. Under 2.5% of the sample rests with the top ten. Source material: peripheral blood. These receptors were obtained from a man aged 35 to 55 with active or convalescent COVID-19.

The chain recombines TRBV5-6 with TRBJ2-1; D uncertain. The V end was cut by 0 bases, the J end by 10 bases, with 8 bases between. Germline V lookup: CDR1 SGHDT, CDR2 YYEEEE. The CDR3 extends over 12 amino acids. The CDR3 nucleotides read TGTGCCAGCAGCTTGGAAAGCCGGGAGCAGTTCTTC. Amino acid sequence: CASSLESREQFF.

The chain has TRBV13 and TRBJ2-1, with 12 bases identical to TRBD2. V lost 3 bases, J lost 6 bases, and 3 bases stayed unmatched. Germline CDR1 PRHDT, CDR2 FYEKMQ (reference sequence). The CDR3 consists of 15 residues. The CDR3 sequence is CASSLRLAGVNEQFF. The CDR3 bases are TGTGCCAGCAGCTTGAGACTAGCGGGGGTCAATGAGCAGTTCTTC.

The genes are TRBV29-1 and TRBJ2-7; TRBD2 is a possible D gene (5 bases). CDR1 is SQVTM, CDR2 ANQGSEA, per germline. Between the trimmed V and J ends, which lost 4 bases and 1 base, there was a span of 14 bases. This CDR3 contains 14 residues. CDR3 bases: TGCAGCGTTGTCGTCCTTGGGAGATCCTACGAGCAGTACTTC. Translated, it gives CSVVVLGRSYEQYF.

The chain combines TRBV28 with TRBJ1-4; D unclear. V was shortened by 3 bases and J by 2 bases, with 7 bases between the two germline ends. The germline V gene encodes CDR1 MDHEN and CDR2 SYDVKM. The CDR3 is made up of 14 amino acids. This chain's CDR3 is CASSLLGTNEKLFF. The CDR3, as DNA: TGTGCCAGCAGTTTGTTGGGCACTAATGAAAAACTGTTTTTT.

This clone was observed a single time. This chain connects TRBV27 to TRBJ2-6, with 10 bases matching TRBD1. The CDR3 sequence is 16 residues long. Germline V lookup: CDR1 MNHEY, CDR2 SMNVEV (reference sequence). Unmatched junction bases numbered 2, after V lost 6 bases and J lost 0 bases. CDR3 DNA sequence: TGTGCCAGCAGCTGGACAGGGGGCTCTGGGGCCAACGTCCTGACTTTC. Residues: CASSWTGGSGANVLTF.

This chain connects TRBV6-5 to TRBJ1-5; no definite D call. This CDR3 contains 14 residues. Germline CDR1 and CDR2: MNHEY and SVGAGI. V lost 2 bases and J lost 0, with 5 bases in between. This CDR3 is CASSYGHSNQPQHF. The CDR3 DNA is TGTGCCAGCAGTTACGGGCATAGCAATCAGCCCCAGCATTTT.

This clone was counted a few times. V is TRBV14 and J is TRBJ2-3, with a weak D call TRBD2 (6 bases). The CDR3 has 16 residues. Per the germline V gene, CDR1 is SGHDN and CDR2 is FVKESK. V lost 1 base to trimming and J lost 0 bases, with 11 bases between them. CDR3 region: CASSQAGRGSTDTQYF. CDR3 sequence (DNA): TGTGCCAGCAGCCAAGCGGGGCGGGGTAGCACAGATACGCAGTATTTT.

As regards this clone: Distinct nucleotide sequences in the sample also encode this CDR3. The rearrangement uses TRBV5-1 and TRBJ2-7; 9 positions match TRBD1. V was clipped by 4 bases and J by 1 base; unmatched bases: 3. CDR3 length: 14 residues. Germline V lookup: CDR1 SGHRS, CDR2 YFSETQ. The CDR3 DNA reads TGCGCCAGCAGCACGGGACAGGGATCCTACGAGCAGTACTTC. This codes for CASSTGQGSYEQYF.

This chain links TRBV7-8 with TRBJ1-2; 9 bases match TRBD1. Germline V gene data show CDR1 as SGHVS and CDR2 as FQNEAQ. V lost 5 bases, J lost 4 bases, and 5 bases stayed unmatched. The CDR3 is made up of 14 amino acids. CDR3 residues: CASSPRQGVYGYTF. DNA for the CDR3: TGTGCCAGCAGCCCCCGACAGGGGGTCTATGGCTACACCTTC.

The rearrangement joins TRBV20-1 to TRBJ2-7; perhaps TRBD1 as D (6 bases). V lost 3 bases and J 3 bases, leaving 9 bases between the germline ends. The CDR3 totals 12 residues. In germline, CDR1 is DFQATT, CDR2 SNEGSKA (reference sequence). The CDR3 sequence: CSASNRDYEQYF. In DNA form, the CDR3 reads TGCAGTGCTAGTAACAGGGACTACGAGCAGTACTTC.

The gene calls are TRBV6-5 and TRBJ1-5; 8 bases map to TRBD1. Germline V gene sequence: CDR1 MNHEY, CDR2 SVGAGI. The CDR3 has 15 amino acids. The V segment lost 5 bases and the J segment 0 bases; nucleotides outside the gene matches: 3. The CDR3 region has the DNA TGTGCCAGCAGTAGACAGGGGTCTAGCAATCAGCCCCAGCATTTT. Its translation: CASSRQGSSNQPQHF.

This rearrangement joins TRBV29-1 to TRBJ2-7; 9 nucleotides match TRBD1. There are 12 residues in the CDR3. After removal of 0 bases from V and 13 bases from J, the junction contained 7 bases not matched to a gene. Germline V lookup: CDR1 SQVTM, CDR2 ANQGSEA. CDR3 DNA: TGCAGCGTTGAAGAGGGACAGGGAAGTAAATACTTC. Translation gives CSVEEGQGSKYF.

The V and J genes are TRBV2 and TRBJ2-7; TRBD2 agrees at 12 bases. V gave up 3 bases and J gave up 1 base; unmatched junction bases: 1. CDR3 size: 15 residues. The germline V gene encodes CDR1 SNHLY and CDR2 FYNNEI. This CDR3 reads CASSDGTSGSYEQYF. CDR3 sequence (DNA): TGTGCCAGCAGTGACGGGACTAGCGGGTCCTACGAGCAGTACTTC.

The V and J genes are TRBV6-6 and TRBJ1-5; tentatively, D is TRBD1 (5 bases). This CDR3 contains 14 residues. Germline V gene data show CDR1 as MNHNY and CDR2 as SVGAGI (reference sequence). Trimming cost V 6 bases and J 3 bases, with 12 bases left between them. The CDR3 is CASSGSRDNQPQHF. Written as DNA, the CDR3 is TGTGCCAGCAGCGGGAGCAGGGACAATCAGCCCCAGCATTTT.

The chain couples TRBV5-1 to TRBJ2-1; no definite D call. This CDR3 is built from 15 residues. CDR1 is SGHRS, CDR2 YFSETQ, per germline. The V end was cut by 4 bases, the J end by 0 bases, with 11 bases between. CDR3 nucleotide sequence: TGCGCCAGCAGCCGCCACGAGCTCTCCTACAATGAGCAGTTCTTC. This sequence encodes CASSRHELSYNEQFF. The full variable domain, completed using reference TRBV5-1 and TRBJ2-1, is KAGVTQTPRYLIKTRGQQVTLSCSPISGHRSVSWYQQTPGQGLQFLFEYFSETQRNKGNFPGRFSGRQFSNSRSEMNVSTLELGDSALYLCASSRHELSYNEQFFGPGTRLTVL.